This TCR beta chain is drawn from a study of cytomegalovirus exposure and HLA in healthy donors. Turning to the study itself: Researchers found that roughly 77% of 300 to 450 genotyped donors fell within the Caucasian-associated ancestry cluster.

Overall study results and limits: Some V segments could not be told apart, so they were left out, TRBV6-2 and TRBV6-3 among them.

PCR was performed using 60 Vbeta and 13 Jbeta primers. Sequencing used immunoSEQ multiplex PCR; TCRdb keeps in-frame clones, though not all of them. The sample carries about 89,000 clones, about 89% recorded once. As for this clone: Its cognate antigen is unknown.

Trimming pared 2 bases from V and 6 bases from J, leaving 11 bases between. The CDR3 totals 13 residues. Germline assignment: CDR1 SGHNT and CDR2 YYREEE (reference sequence). This chain links TRBV5-4 with TRBJ1-2; possible D gene TRBD1, 5 bases. Source material: PBMCs. This sequence originates from a man aged 30 to 45 in good health and CMV-seropositive. The CDR3 reads CASSFQGENGYTF. The CDR3 DNA reads TGTGCCAGCAGCTTCCAAGGGGAAAATGGCTACACCTTC.